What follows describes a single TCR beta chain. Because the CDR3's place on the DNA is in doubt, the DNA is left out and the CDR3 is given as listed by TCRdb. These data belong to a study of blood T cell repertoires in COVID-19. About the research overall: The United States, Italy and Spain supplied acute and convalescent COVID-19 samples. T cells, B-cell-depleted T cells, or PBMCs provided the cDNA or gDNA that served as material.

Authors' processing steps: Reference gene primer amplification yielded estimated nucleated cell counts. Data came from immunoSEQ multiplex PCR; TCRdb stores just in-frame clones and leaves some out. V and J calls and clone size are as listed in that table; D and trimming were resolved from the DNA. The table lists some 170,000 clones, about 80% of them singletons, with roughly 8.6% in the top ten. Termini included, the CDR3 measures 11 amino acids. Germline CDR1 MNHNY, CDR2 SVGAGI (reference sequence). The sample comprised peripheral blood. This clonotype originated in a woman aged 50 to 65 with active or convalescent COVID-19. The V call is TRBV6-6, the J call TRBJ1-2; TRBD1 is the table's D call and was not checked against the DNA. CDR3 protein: CASSSSTDMAF.